This T cell receptor (beta chain) was observed in a study of blood T cell repertoires in COVID-19. Generated by immunoSEQ multiplex PCR, the TCRdb table keeps only in-frame clones and is missing some. Of 150,000 to 200,000 clones in the sample, 88% were seen once. The CDR3 sequence is 13 residues long. Trimming removed 2 bases from V and 5 bases from J; junction bases left unmatched: 3. Germline V lookup: CDR1 SGDLS, CDR2 YYNGEE. In regard to this clone: Other DNA sequences in the same sample also yield this CDR3.

The sequencing input was PBMCs or T cells enriched from blood (not recorded which). The gene calls are TRBV9 and TRBJ1-1; 7 nucleotides align to TRBD1. This receptor was identified in a woman aged 18-35 years who had recovered from COVID-19. The CDR3 loop reads CASSVPGGTEAFF. CDR3 nucleotides: TGTGCCAGCAGCGTCCCAGGGGGGACTGAAGCTTTCTTT.